This record concerns one T cell receptor beta chain sequence. The sample originates from a study of blood T cell repertoires in COVID-19. Clones were read by immunoSEQ multiplex PCR, and TCRdb kept only the in-frame ones, dropping some. The repertoire has more than 250,000 clones, roughly 87% of them found once; the top ten carry 1%. V gave up 4 bases and J gave up 4 bases; unmatched junction bases: 19. The CDR3 runs 19 residues. Germline CDR1 and CDR2: SGHRS and YFSETQ. This TCR derives from a man aged 45-60 years with active or convalescent COVID-19. This chain connects TRBV5-1 to TRBJ2-5; 10 nucleotides align to TRBD2. The sample comprised peripheral blood. DNA for the CDR3: TGCGCCAGCAGCCTCGAATGGACAGTAGCGGGGGGTAGGCGAGAGACCCAGTACTTC. Translating gives CASSLEWTVAGGRRETQYF.